These T cell receptor beta chains were read from a single sample in a study of blood T cell repertoires in COVID-19. The data were produced by immunoSEQ multiplex PCR, yet TCRdb's version contains in-frame clones alone and is incomplete. The sample yields about 15,000 clones, around 90% seen once. The sample consisted of peripheral blood. These receptor sequences come from a human donor in a cohort sampled during active COVID-19. Each CDR3 is given with its conserved first and last residue. The order of the fields is CDR3 protein, CDR3 DNA, CDR3 length, V gene, J gene, D gene, clone size. D genes are given only for firm matches. Clone size is shown for a subset of rows, as once, few, many or a class of expanded clone.

CDR3: CASSEEGIAKNIQYF; DNA: TGTGCCAGCAGTGAAGAGGGGATAGCCAAAAACATTCAGTACTTC; length: 15; V: TRBV6-1; J: TRBJ2-4; D: .; size: .
CDR3: CASSQVERDGETQYF; DNA: TGTGCCAGCAGCCAAGTTGAGCGCGATGGGGAGACCCAGTACTTC; length: 15; V: TRBV3-1/TRBV3-2; J: TRBJ2-5; D: .; size: .
CDR3: CASSFRGAYIYNEQFF; DNA: TGTGCCAGCAGTTTTCGTGGGGCTTACATTTACAATGAGCAGTTCTTC; length: 16; V: TRBV27; J: TRBJ2-1; D: .; size: once
CDR3: CASSDSGMARHEQFF; DNA: TGTGCCAGCAGTGATAGCGGGATGGCAAGGCATGAGCAGTTCTTC; length: 15; V: TRBV25-1; J: TRBJ2-1; D: TRBD2; size: .
CDR3: CAISAGTSGLNSYEQYF; DNA: TGTGCCATCAGTGCGGGGACTAGCGGATTGAACTCCTACGAGCAGTACTTC; length: 17; V: TRBV10-3; J: TRBJ2-7; D: TRBD2; size: .
CDR3: CASSFGLLTGELFF; DNA: TGTGCCAGCAGCTTTGGTTTACTCACCGGGGAGCTGTTTTTT; length: 14; V: TRBV5-6; J: TRBJ2-2; D: .; size: .
CDR3: CASSKYDRFQPQHF; DNA: TGTGCCAGCAGCAAATACGACAGGTTCCAGCCCCAGCATTTT; length: 14; V: TRBV3-1/TRBV3-2; J: TRBJ1-5; D: .; size: .
CDR3: CASSEPLAGGYNEQFF; DNA: TGCGCCAGCAGCGAACCCCTAGCGGGAGGGTACAATGAGCAGTTCTTC; length: 16; V: TRBV5-1; J: TRBJ2-1; D: TRBD2; size: .
CDR3: CASSPEAGGFVNEQFF; DNA: TGCGCCAGCAGCCCTGAGGCGGGAGGTTTCGTCAATGAGCAGTTCTTC; length: 16; V: TRBV5-1; J: TRBJ2-1; D: TRBD2; size: .
CDR3: CASSDVGAANYGYTF; DNA: TGTGCCAGCAGTGACGTGGGGGCTGCTAACTATGGCTACACCTTC; length: 15; V: TRBV28; J: TRBJ1-2; D: .; size: .
CDR3: CASSQVVADNEQFF; DNA: TGCGCCAGCAGCCAAGTGGTGGCTGACAATGAGCAGTTCTTC; length: 14; V: TRBV4-3; J: TRBJ2-1; D: .; size: .
CDR3: CASRSSSGRETQYF; DNA: TGTGCCAGTAGATCGTCCAGCGGGAGGGAGACCCAGTACTTC; length: 14; V: TRBV19; J: TRBJ2-5; D: TRBD2; size: .
CDR3: CASSLARTSGRRSTDTQYF; DNA: TGTGCCAGCAGCTTAGCAAGGACTAGCGGGAGGCGCAGCACAGATACGCAGTATTTT; length: 19; V: TRBV7-2; J: TRBJ2-3; D: TRBD2; size: .
CDR3: CASSPGLAGGIEQFF; DNA: TGTGCCAGCAGCCCTGGACTAGCGGGAGGAATTGAGCAGTTCTTC; length: 15; V: TRBV3-1/TRBV3-2; J: TRBJ2-1; D: TRBD2; size: .
CDR3: CASSDQRDYTDTQYF; DNA: TGTGCCAGCAGTGATCAGCGGGATTACACAGATACGCAGTATTTT; length: 15; V: TRBV25-1; J: TRBJ2-3; D: TRBD2; size: .
CDR3: CASSANTGTLNSGANVLTF; DNA: TGTGCCAGCAGCGCGAACACCGGGACACTGAACTCTGGGGCCAACGTCCTGACTTTC; length: 19; V: TRBV9; J: TRBJ2-6; D: .; size: .
CDR3: CASSLEGTTNYGYTF; DNA: TGCGCCAGCAGCTTGGAAGGCACTACTAACTATGGCTACACCTTC; length: 15; V: TRBV5-1; J: TRBJ1-2; D: .; size: .
CDR3: CASSSTGTLASTNEKLFF; DNA: TGCGCCAGCAGCTCCACCGGGACTCTCGCTTCAACTAATGAAAAACTGTTTTTT; length: 18; V: TRBV5-1; J: TRBJ1-4; D: .; size: medium-sized
CDR3: CATSDPRPGLHYTDTQYF; DNA: TGTGCCACCAGTGACCCAAGACCTGGACTACACTACACAGATACGCAGTATTTT; length: 18; V: TRBV24-1; J: TRBJ2-3; D: .; size: .
CDR3: CASTLGGERWNIQYF; DNA: TGTGCCAGCACCCTCGGGGGGGAGAGGTGGAACATTCAGTACTTC; length: 15; V: TRBV9; J: TRBJ2-4; D: TRBD2; size: .
CDR3: CSVSTGVNQPQHF; DNA: TGCAGCGTTTCCACAGGGGTCAATCAGCCCCAGCATTTT; length: 13; V: TRBV29-1; J: TRBJ1-5; D: TRBD1; size: .
CDR3: CASSHTGRTGGFGGYTF; DNA: TGTGCCAGCAGCCACACGGGTCGGACAGGGGGCTTTGGTGGCTACACCTTC; length: 17; V: TRBV7-9; J: TRBJ1-2; D: TRBD1; size: .